This entry features one T cell receptor (beta chain) sequence. Terminally differentiated effector memory CD45RA+ cells were excluded from the naive CD8 cells, which were CD45RO-negative and positively selected for CCR7. The assay was immunoSEQ multiplex PCR, and TCRdb's table has in-frame clones only and misses some. There are around 640,000 clones in the sample; approximately 96% occur only once, and less than 0.13% lies in the top ten. The source of the sample is a study of shared clonotypes between healthy human individuals. The clonotype comes from a woman under 40 in good health. The sample was naive CD8+ T cells sorted from blood.

In DNA, the CDR3 is TGTGCCAGTAGTTCGGGCACGGGTTACGAGCAGTACTTC. It translates to CASSSGTGYEQYF. The rearrangement uses TRBV19 and TRBJ2-7; D unresolved. The germline V gene encodes CDR1 LNHDA and CDR2 SQIVND (reference sequence). This CDR3 is built from 13 residues. Trimming pared 5 bases from V and 4 bases from J, leaving 12 bases between.